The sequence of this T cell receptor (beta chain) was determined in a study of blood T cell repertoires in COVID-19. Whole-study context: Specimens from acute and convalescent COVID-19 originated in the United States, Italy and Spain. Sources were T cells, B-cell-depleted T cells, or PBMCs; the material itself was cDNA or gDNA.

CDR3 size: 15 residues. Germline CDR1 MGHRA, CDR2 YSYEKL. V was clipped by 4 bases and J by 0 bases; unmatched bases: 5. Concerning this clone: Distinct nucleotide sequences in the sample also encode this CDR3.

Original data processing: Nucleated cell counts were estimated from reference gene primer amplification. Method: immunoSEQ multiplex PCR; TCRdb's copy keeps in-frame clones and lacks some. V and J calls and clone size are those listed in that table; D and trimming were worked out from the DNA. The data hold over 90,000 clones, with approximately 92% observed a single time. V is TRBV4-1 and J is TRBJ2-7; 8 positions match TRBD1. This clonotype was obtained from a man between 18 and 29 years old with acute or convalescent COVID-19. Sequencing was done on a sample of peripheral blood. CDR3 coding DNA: TGCGCCAGCAGCCCAGACAGGGGAATCTCCTACGAGCAGTACTTC. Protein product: CASSPDRGISYEQYF.